This T cell receptor (beta chain) is drawn from a study of control samples from healthy donors and cancer patients (dated by TCRdb to 2020 to 2022). The CDR3 goes from the cysteine to the phenylalanine over 16 residues. CDR3 DNA is the only sequence kept; it has 48 bases, read in frame from the first base. CDR1 and CDR2, per the germline V gene (reference sequence), are SEHNR and FQNEAQ. V is cut back by 1 base and J by 0 bases, with 2 bases in the junction unmatched. Receptors were amplified or captured by the immunoSEQ multiplex PCR assay. Drawn from immuneACCESS, this table holds only the in-frame rearrangements with V and J called that TCRdb kept. Clones are partly lost; checked studies trace under half to an unresolved V gene and leave the rest unexplained. The sample data list approximately 58,000 clones, and 87% of these were observed just once. The ten largest clones add up to about 14% of the sample.

Only a few counts were recorded for this clone. Its antigen is unknown. There are no base qualities to consult, and no much larger clone falls within one base. The chain was built from TRBV7-9 and TRBJ2-7; a stretch of 11 junction bases matches TRBD2. The sample comprised PBMCs. The receptor was isolated from a man aged 60-69 years with head and neck cancer. In nucleotides, the sequence is TGTGCCAGCAGCTTAGATCTAGCGGGAGGCTCCTACGAGCAGTACTTC. This yields the protein CASSLDLAGGSYEQYF.